What follows are 21 T cell receptor beta chains derived from one specimen sequenced in a study of T cells in Graves' hyperthyroidism and ophthalmopathy. Amplified regions were TCR beta CDR3 sequences from RNA transcripts. Primed by the HTBI set, a first-round RT-PCR was run on the TCR CDR3. TCRdb reanalysed the multiplex PCR reads using MiXCR and keeps one entry per CDR3 protein. The table shows hundreds of thousands of distinct CDR3 sequences, with less than 25% occurring only once. Sequencing was performed on blood. These TCRs come from a woman in her 70s with Graves' ophthalmopathy.

This clonotype was seen at least ten times. V usage is TRBV7-3 and J usage is TRBJ2-5; TRBD2 matches at 7 bases. The CDR3 has 14 amino acids. Per germline, CDR1 SGHTA and CDR2 FQGTGA. J gave up 2 bases and V 5 bases, and 5 bases lay outside the gene matches. The CDR3, as DNA: TGTGCCAGCAGCCGTGGGCGGGGGCAAGAGACCCAGTACTTC. Protein: CASSRGRGQETQYF.

This clonotype appeared a few times. The V gene is TRBV2, the J gene TRBJ2-7; 10 nucleotides agree with TRBD2. The germline CDR1 and CDR2 sequences are SNHLY and FYNNEI. This CDR3 region has 17 residues. With 1 base clipped from V and 4 bases from J, the junction kept 10 bases outside the gene matches. The CDR3 DNA follows: TGTGCCAGCAGTGAAGACAGTTCGGGGACTAGCGTATACGAGCAGTACTTC. Protein product: CASSEDSSGTSVYEQYF.

V is TRBV4-3 and J is TRBJ1-4; D not resolved. The V end was cut by 5 bases, the J end by 4 bases, with 8 bases between. There are 13 residues in the CDR3. CDR1 is LGHNA and CDR2 is YSLEER in the germline V gene. CDR3 protein: CASSSAHNEKLFF. The CDR3 DNA follows: TGCGCCAGCAGCTCGGCCCATAATGAAAAACTGTTTTTT.

This clonotype was counted a few times. The chain joins TRBV7-8 to TRBJ2-1, with TRBD2 matching 9 bases. The junction had 9 bases not matched to a gene; V was cut back by 5 bases and J by 7 bases. This CDR3 contains 15 residues. The germline gives CDR1 SGHVS, CDR2 FQNEAQ. In DNA, the CDR3 is TGTGCCAGCAGCATCACTAGCGGGCGGGTTAATGAGCAGTTCTTC. The encoded protein is CASSITSGRVNEQFF.

The chain uses TRBV14 and TRBJ2-3; 8 bases are a match to TRBD1. Germline trimming cut 4 bases from V and 0 bases from J; bases unmatched to any gene: 3. Germline V gene lookup returns CDR1 SGHDN and CDR2 FVKESK. CDR3 size: 15 residues. CDR3 nucleotide sequence: TGTGCCAGCAGCCGCCACAGGGGGAGCACAGATACGCAGTATTTT. It translates to CASSRHRGSTDTQYF.

This clonotype was recorded at least ten times. The chain couples TRBV20-1 to TRBJ1-2; 10 bases agree with TRBD1. The ends lost 5 bases at V and 2 bases at J; junction bases unmatched: 2. The CDR3 length is 13 residues. Germline V lookup: CDR1 DFQATT, CDR2 SNEGSKA (reference sequence). Here the CDR3 reads CSAETGGNYGYTF. The DNA of the CDR3 is TGCAGTGCTGAGACAGGGGGCAACTATGGCTACACCTTC.

This sequence joins TRBV19 and TRBJ1-2; D is unclear. The CDR3 runs to 12 residues. Germline-derived CDR1 and CDR2 are LNHDA and SQIVND (reference sequence). Trimming removed 9 bases from V and 8 bases from J, with 16 bases in between. CDR3 DNA sequence: TGTGCCAGCTACTCCGTGGGAAGCGGCTACACCTTC. Protein: CASYSVGSGYTF.

This clonotype was seen a single time. V and J are TRBV4-3 and TRBJ1-5; 9 bases agree with TRBD1. CDR1 and CDR2 (germline): LGHNA, YSLEER. J gave up 7 bases and V 0 bases, and 1 base lay outside the gene matches. CDR3 length: 14 residues. The CDR3 nucleotides read TGCGCCAGCAGCCAAGAACAGGGGGCCCAGCCCCAGCATTTT. The encoded protein is CASSQEQGAQPQHF.

The chain recombines TRBV6-1 with TRBJ2-1; no clear D gene. Germline CDR1 MNHNS, CDR2 SASEGT. The CDR3 is made up of 10 amino acids. V gave up 7 bases and J gave up 4 bases, with 2 bases separating them. CDR3 DNA: TGTGCCAGCAAGTACAATGAGCAGTTCTTC. Residues: CASKYNEQFF.

The chain uses TRBV7-2 and TRBJ2-7, with TRBD2 identical over 9 bases. The CDR3 spans 14 residues. The V gene end was trimmed by 2 bases and the J gene end by 5 bases; junction bases not matched to a gene: 4. The germline gives CDR1 SGHTA, CDR2 FQGNSA. The CDR3 nucleotides read TGTGCCAGCAGCTTATTAGCGGGAGCGAACGAGCAGTACTTC. This encodes CASSLLAGANEQYF. The whole variable domain, filled in from reference TRBV7-2 and TRBJ2-7, reads GAGVSQSPSNKVTEKGKDVELRCDPISGHTALYWYRQSLGQGLEFLIYFQGNSAPDKSGLPSDRFSAERTGGSVSTLTIQRTQQEDSAVYLCASSLLAGANEQYFGPGTRLTVT.

There are many counts of this clonotype. The chain combines TRBV2 with TRBJ2-3; the match to TRBD1 covers 10 bases. The V and J ends lost 7 bases and 9 bases, in that order; junction bases with no gene match: 7. Germline CDR1 is SNHLY and CDR2 is FYNNEI. This CDR3 is 13 amino acids long. CDR3: CASNGDRGRTQYF. As DNA, the CDR3 is TGTGCCAGCAACGGGGACAGGGGAAGAACGCAGTATTTT.

This sequence joins TRBV24-1 and TRBJ2-1, with TRBD2 identical over 12 bases. The CDR3 totals 18 residues. J was trimmed by 7 bases and V by 3 bases; bases with no gene match: 12. Germline V lookup: CDR1 KGHDR, CDR2 SFDVKD. DNA of the CDR3: TGTGCCACCAGTGATCCCAACCTAGCGGGAGGGCCGTGGAATGAGCAGTTCTTC. Translation gives CATSDPNLAGGPWNEQFF.

This clonotype was observed at least ten times. The chain combines TRBV15 with TRBJ1-1; D might be TRBD1 (5 bases). V dropped 0 bases and J dropped 7 bases, with 9 bases sitting between them. Germline loops: CDR1 LNHNV, CDR2 YYDKDF (reference sequence). This CDR3 comprises 13 residues. The CDR3 reads CATSRDEGSEAFF. The CDR3 coding sequence is TGTGCCACCAGCAGAGATGAGGGGAGTGAAGCTTTCTTT.

The chain employs TRBV28 and TRBJ2-4; tentative D call: TRBD2 (5 bases). The V gene lost 5 bases and the J gene lost 0 bases, with 29 bases spanning the gap. The CDR3 loop spans 21 amino acids. Germline CDR1 and CDR2: MDHEN and SYDVKM. Written as DNA, the CDR3 is TGTGCCAGCAGTCTCCCCCCTACGGGTCGCGGCGGGCTACTAGCCAAAAACATTCAGTACTTC. This gives the protein CASSLPPTGRGGLLAKNIQYF.

The chain links TRBV7-2 to TRBJ2-7; D is perhaps TRBD1 (6 bases). Trimming removed 6 bases at V and 5 bases at J, with 14 bases between. The germline CDR1 and CDR2 sequences are SGHTA and FQGNSA. CDR3 length: 13 residues. The CDR3 coding sequence is TGTGCCAGCAGACGAGGGGGATCCCACGAGCAGTACTTC. It codes for CASRRGGSHEQYF.

This clonotype has more than one count but fewer than ten. This rearrangement joins TRBV4-3 to TRBJ2-2; the D is unclear. The V end lost 3 bases, the J end lost 8 bases, and 7 bases lay between the germline ends. CDR3 size: 12 residues. Germline V lookup: CDR1 LGHNA, CDR2 YSLEER. Here the CDR3 DNA reads TGCGCCAGCAGCCAGGGGTTAGGGGAGCTGTTTTTT. Translation: CASSQGLGELFF.

This clonotype appeared many times. CDR3 DNA sequence: TGTGCCAGCACCCGCGGGAGCTCCTACAATGAGCAGTTCTTC. Encoded protein: CASTRGSSYNEQFF. This chain uses TRBV27 with TRBJ2-1, with 7 nucleotides matching TRBD2. The CDR3 is 14 residues long. V dropped 7 bases and J dropped 0; count of bases not matched to a gene: 3. Germline assignment: CDR1 MNHEY and CDR2 SMNVEV (reference sequence).

The table lists this clonotype with a few counts. This CDR3 reads CASRGDSDYSPLHF. In nucleotides, the CDR3 is TGTGCCAGCAGGGGGGACAGTGATTATTCACCCCTCCACTTT. V gene TRBV28 combines with J gene TRBJ1-6, with TRBD1 matching over 7 bases. The CDR3 length is 14 residues. Germline V gene lookup returns CDR1 MDHEN and CDR2 SYDVKM. V shed 6 bases, J shed 8 bases, and the junction held 7 bases outside the gene matches.

This clonotype has at least ten counts. CDR3 nucleotide sequence: TGTGCCAGCACCTCGGGACGTACAGACTATGGCTACACCTTC. This translates into CASTSGRTDYGYTF. The chain couples TRBV2 to TRBJ1-2, with D maybe TRBD1 (5 bases). V shed 7 bases and J shed 3 bases, with 15 bases lying between them. The V gene's germline CDR1 is SNHLY and CDR2 FYNNEI. The CDR3 contains 14 residues.

This clonotype was counted ten times or more. V and J are TRBV28 and TRBJ1-2; D is uncertain. The CDR3 runs 15 residues. V was clipped by 6 bases and J by 0 bases, with 14 bases between them. Per germline, CDR1 MDHEN and CDR2 SYDVKM. CDR3 in DNA: TGTGCCAGCAGCCCAACGGACGGACCTAACTATGGCTACACCTTC. Amino acid sequence: CASSPTDGPNYGYTF.

This clonotype was counted between two and nine times. The chain has TRBV30 and TRBJ2-7; D might be TRBD2 (5 bases). Germline lookup yields CDR1 GTSNPN and CDR2 SVGIG (reference sequence). The CDR3 has 12 amino acids. V lost 2 bases, J lost 5 bases, and 10 bases lay in between. In nucleotides, the CDR3 is TGTGCCTGGAGTCGTCCAGCGGACGAGCAGTACTTC. Protein sequence: CAWSRPADEQYF.